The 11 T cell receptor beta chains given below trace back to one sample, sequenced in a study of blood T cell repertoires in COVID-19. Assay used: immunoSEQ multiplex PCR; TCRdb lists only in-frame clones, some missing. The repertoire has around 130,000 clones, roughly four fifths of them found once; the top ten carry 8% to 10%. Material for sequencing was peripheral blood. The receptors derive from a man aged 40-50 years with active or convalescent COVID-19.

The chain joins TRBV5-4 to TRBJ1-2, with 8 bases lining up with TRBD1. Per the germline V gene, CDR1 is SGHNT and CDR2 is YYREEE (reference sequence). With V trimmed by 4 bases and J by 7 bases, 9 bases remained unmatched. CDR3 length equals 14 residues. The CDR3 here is CASSGKTGAGGYTF. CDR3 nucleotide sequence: TGTGCCAGCAGCGGTAAGACAGGGGCTGGTGGCTACACCTTC.

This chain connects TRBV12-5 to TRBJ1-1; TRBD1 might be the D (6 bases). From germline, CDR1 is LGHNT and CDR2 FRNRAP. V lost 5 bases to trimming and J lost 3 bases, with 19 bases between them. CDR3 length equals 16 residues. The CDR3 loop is CASGERFQGQHTEAFF. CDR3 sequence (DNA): TGTGCTAGTGGTGAGAGATTTCAGGGGCAACACACTGAAGCTTTCTTT.

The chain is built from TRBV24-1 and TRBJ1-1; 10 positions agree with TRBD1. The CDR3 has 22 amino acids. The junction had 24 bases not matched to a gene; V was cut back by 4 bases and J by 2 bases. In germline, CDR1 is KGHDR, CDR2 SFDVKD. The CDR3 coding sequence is TGTGCCACCAGTGACCTAAAAATTGCTAGGGACAGGGGTGGGGGGAACAACACTGAAGCTTTCTTT. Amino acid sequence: CATSDLKIARDRGGGNNTEAFF.

In DNA form, the CDR3 reads TGTGCCAGCTGGCCCACAGGGATGGGAACTGAAGCTTTCTTT. Its protein product is CASWPTGMGTEAFF. V usage is TRBV7-2 and J usage is TRBJ1-1, with TRBD1 as a possible D gene (6 bases). The CDR3 runs 14 residues. The germline V and J ends were trimmed by 8 bases and 5 bases, with 18 bases remaining between them. Per the germline V gene, CDR1 is SGHTA and CDR2 is FQGNSA.

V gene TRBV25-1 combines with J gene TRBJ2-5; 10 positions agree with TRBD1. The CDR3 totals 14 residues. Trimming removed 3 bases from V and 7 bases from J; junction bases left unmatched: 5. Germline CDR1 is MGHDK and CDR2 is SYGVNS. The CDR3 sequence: CASSDPGQGRTQYF. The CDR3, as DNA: TGTGCCAGCAGTGACCCGGGACAGGGGAGGACCCAGTACTTC.

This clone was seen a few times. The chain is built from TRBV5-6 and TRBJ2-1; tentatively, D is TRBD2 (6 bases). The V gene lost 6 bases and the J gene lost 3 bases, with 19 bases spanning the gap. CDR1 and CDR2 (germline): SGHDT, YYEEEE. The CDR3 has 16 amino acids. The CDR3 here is CASTRRAGTNYNEQFF. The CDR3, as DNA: TGTGCCAGCACAAGGAGGGCGGGGACCAACTACAATGAGCAGTTCTTC.

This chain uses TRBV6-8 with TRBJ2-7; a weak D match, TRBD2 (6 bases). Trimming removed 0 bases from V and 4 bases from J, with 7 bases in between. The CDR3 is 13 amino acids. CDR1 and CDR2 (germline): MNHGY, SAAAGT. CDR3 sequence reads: CASSYSGLYEQYF. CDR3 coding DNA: TGTGCCAGCAGTTACTCGGGACTTTACGAGCAGTACTTC.

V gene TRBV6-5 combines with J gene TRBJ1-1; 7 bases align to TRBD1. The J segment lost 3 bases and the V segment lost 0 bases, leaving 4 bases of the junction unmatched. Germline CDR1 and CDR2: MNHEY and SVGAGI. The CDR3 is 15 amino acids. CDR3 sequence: CASSYSGQRDTEAFF. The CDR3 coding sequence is TGTGCCAGCAGTTACTCGGGACAGAGGGACACTGAAGCTTTCTTT.

The CDR3 sequence is CASSGEQGLTGELFF. In DNA form, the CDR3 reads TGTGCCAGTTCTGGTGAACAGGGGCTCACCGGGGAGCTGTTTTTT. The J gene is TRBJ2-2, the V gene TRBV27, with TRBD1 identical over 7 bases. Germline CDR1 MNHEY, CDR2 SMNVEV (reference sequence). The CDR3 is made up of 15 amino acids. V shed 9 bases, J shed 4 bases, and the junction held 11 bases outside the gene matches.

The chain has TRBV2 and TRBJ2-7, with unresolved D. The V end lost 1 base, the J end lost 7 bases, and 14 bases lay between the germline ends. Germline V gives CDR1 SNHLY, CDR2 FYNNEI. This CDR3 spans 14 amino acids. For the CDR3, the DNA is TGTGCCAGCAGTGAAGGAGTTGCGAGGCCGGAGCAGTACTTC. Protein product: CASSEGVARPEQYF.

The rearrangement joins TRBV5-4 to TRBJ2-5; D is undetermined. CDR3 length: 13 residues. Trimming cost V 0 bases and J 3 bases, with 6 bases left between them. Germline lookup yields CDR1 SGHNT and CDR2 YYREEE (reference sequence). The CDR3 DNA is TGTGCCAGCAGCTTGGTGTCAGAAGAGACCCAGTACTTC. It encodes CASSLVSEETQYF.